This T cell receptor (beta chain) was observed in a study of cytomegalovirus exposure and HLA in healthy donors. Some clones are missing from TCRdb's copy, which holds only in-frame ones; the method was immunoSEQ multiplex PCR. The sample carries about 180,000 clones, 80% to 90% recorded once. Separate from the roughly 610-subject first cohort, the approximately 120-subject validation cohort was the one that the donors belonged to. The clonotype comes from a woman under 40 in good health and CMV-seronegative. The sequenced sample consisted of PBMCs.

The CDR3 here is CASSDGTDTEKLFF. As DNA, the CDR3 is TGCGCCAGCAGCGATGGGACAGATACTGAAAAACTGTTTTTT. The V call is TRBV5-1, the J call TRBJ1-4; 7 bases match TRBD1. Unmatched junction bases numbered 7, after V lost 4 bases and J lost 7 bases. The CDR3 is 14 amino acids. Germline V gene lookup returns CDR1 SGHRS and CDR2 YFSETQ.